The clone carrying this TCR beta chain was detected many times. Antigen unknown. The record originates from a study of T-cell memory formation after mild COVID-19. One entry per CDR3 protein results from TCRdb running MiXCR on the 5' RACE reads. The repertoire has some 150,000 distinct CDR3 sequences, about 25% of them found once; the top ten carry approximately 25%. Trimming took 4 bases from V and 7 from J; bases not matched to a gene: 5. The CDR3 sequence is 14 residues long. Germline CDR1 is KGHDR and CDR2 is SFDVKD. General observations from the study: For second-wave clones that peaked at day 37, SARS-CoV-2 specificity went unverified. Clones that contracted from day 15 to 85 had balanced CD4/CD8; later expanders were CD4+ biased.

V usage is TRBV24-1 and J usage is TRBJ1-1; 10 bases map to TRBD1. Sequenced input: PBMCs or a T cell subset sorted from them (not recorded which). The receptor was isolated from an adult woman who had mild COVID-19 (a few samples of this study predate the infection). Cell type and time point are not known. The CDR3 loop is CATSDRTGGDEAFF. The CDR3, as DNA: TGTGCCACCAGTGACCGGACAGGGGGAGATGAAGCTTTCTTT.